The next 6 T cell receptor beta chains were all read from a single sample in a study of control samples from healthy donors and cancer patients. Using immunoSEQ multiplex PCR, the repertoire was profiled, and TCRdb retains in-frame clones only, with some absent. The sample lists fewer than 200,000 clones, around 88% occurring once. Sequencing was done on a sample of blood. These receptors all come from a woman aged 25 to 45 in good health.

This CDR3 is CASSTGGVTEAFF. CDR3 bases: TGTGCCAGCAGTACAGGGGGAGTCACTGAAGCTTTCTTT. The chain is built from TRBV2 and TRBJ1-1, with 8 bases matching TRBD1. J gave up 4 bases and V 5 bases, and 3 bases lay outside the gene matches. Looked up from germline, CDR1 is SNHLY and CDR2 is FYNNEI. CDR3 length: 13 amino acids.

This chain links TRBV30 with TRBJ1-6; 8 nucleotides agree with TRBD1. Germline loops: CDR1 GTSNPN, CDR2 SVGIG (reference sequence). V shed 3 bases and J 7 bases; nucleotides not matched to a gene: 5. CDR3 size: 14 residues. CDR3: CAWSSGQENSPLHF. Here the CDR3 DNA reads TGTGCCTGGAGCTCGGGACAGGAGAATTCACCCCTCCACTTT.

The CDR3 loop reads CATSRGGLPANGYTF. CDR3 nucleotides: TGTGCCACCAGCAGAGGGGGTCTACCCGCCAATGGCTACACCTTC. The V gene is TRBV15, the J gene TRBJ1-2; the D is unclear. Germline CDR1 and CDR2: LNHNV and YYDKDF (reference sequence). The CDR3 is 15 residues long. V gave up 1 base and J gave up 6 bases, with 15 bases separating them. Full variable domain (rest looked up from reference TRBV15 and TRBJ1-2): DAMVIQNPRYQVTQFGKPVTLSCSQTLNHNVMYWYQQKSSQAPKLLFHYYDKDFNNEADTPDNFQSRRPNTSFCFLDIRSPGLGDTAMYLCATSRGGLPANGYTFGSGTRLTVV.

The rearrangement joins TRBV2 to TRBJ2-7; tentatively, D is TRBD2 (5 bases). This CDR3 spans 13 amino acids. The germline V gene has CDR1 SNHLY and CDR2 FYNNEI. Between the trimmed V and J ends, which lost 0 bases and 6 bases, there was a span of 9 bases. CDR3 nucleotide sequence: TGTGCCAGCAGTGAAGCCGAACGGGGCGAGCAGTACTTC. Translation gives CASSEAERGEQYF.

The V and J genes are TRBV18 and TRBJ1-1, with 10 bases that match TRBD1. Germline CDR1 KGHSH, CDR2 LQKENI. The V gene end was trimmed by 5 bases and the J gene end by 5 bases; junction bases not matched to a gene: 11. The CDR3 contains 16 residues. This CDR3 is CASSRQPGQGYTEAFF. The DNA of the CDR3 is TGTGCCAGCTCAAGACAACCGGGACAGGGGTATACTGAAGCTTTCTTT.

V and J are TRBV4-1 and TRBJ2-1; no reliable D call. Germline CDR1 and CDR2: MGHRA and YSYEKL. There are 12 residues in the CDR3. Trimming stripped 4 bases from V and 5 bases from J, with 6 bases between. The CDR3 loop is CASSLTNNEQFF. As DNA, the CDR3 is TGCGCCAGCAGCCTGACCAACAATGAGCAGTTCTTC.